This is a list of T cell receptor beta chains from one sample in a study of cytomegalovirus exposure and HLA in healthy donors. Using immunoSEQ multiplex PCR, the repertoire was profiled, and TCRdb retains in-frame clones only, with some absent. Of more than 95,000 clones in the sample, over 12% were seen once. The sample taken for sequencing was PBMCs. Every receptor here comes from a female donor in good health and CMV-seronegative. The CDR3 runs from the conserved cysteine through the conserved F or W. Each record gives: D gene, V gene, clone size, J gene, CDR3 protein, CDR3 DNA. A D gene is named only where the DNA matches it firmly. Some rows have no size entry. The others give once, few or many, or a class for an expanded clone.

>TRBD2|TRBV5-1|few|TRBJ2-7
CASSTRGSSPYEQYF
TGCGCCAGCAGCACCCGCGGGAGTTCCCCCTACGAGCAGTACTTC
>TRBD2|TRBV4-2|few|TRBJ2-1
CASSQEPAGGPYEQFF
TGTGCCAGCAGCCAAGAACCAGCGGGGGGGCCCTATGAGCAGTTCTTC
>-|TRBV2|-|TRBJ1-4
CASTGLLGQEKLFF
TGTGCCAGCACGGGGTTGCTAGGTCAGGAAAAACTGTTTTTT
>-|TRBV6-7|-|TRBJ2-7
CANGQTLSSYEQYF
TGTGCCAACGGACAGACTTTAAGCTCCTACGAGCAGTACTTC
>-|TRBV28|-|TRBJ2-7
CASRDLPGALEQYF
TGTGCCAGCAGAGATCTCCCAGGGGCCCTCGAGCAGTACTTC
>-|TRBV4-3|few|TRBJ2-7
CASSQDWQASSYEQYF
TGCGCCAGCAGCCAAGATTGGCAGGCGAGCTCCTACGAGCAGTACTTC
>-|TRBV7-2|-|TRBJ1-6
CASSKDRDSPLHF
TGTGCCAGCAGCAAAGACAGAGATTCACCCCTCCACTTT
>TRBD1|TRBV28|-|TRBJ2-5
CASSLPEGTAYQETQYF
TGTGCCAGCAGTTTACCCGAGGGGACAGCATACCAAGAGACCCAGTACTTC
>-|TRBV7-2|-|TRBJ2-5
CASSLETRMRTQYF
TGTGCCAGCAGCTTAGAGACTAGGATGAGGACCCAGTACTTC
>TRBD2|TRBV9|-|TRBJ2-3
CASSVVSGGTDTQYF
TGTGCCAGCAGCGTAGTTAGCGGGGGAACAGATACGCAGTATTTT
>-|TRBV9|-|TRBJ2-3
CASSSSLREETDTQYF
TGTGCCAGCTCCTCTTCTTTGCGGGAAGAGACAGATACGCAGTATTTT
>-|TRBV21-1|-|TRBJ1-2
CASSKGQNYGYTF
TGTGCCAGCAGCAAAGGACAGAACTATGGCTACACCTTC
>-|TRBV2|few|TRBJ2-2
CASNLGGPTGELFF
TGTGCCAGCAACTTGGGGGGACCCACCGGGGAGCTGTTTTTT
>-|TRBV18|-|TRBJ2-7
CASSPPGGESRGGEQYF
TGTGCCAGCTCACCACCAGGGGGAGAATCCCGAGGAGGCGAGCAGTACTTC
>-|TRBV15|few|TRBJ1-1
CATSRGSGDEAFF
TGTGCCACCAGCAGAGGTTCAGGGGATGAAGCTTTCTTT
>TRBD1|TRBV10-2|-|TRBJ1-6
CASRDRGESYNSPLHF
TGCGCCAGCAGGGACAGGGGTGAATCCTATAATTCACCCCTCCACTTT